These 29 T cell receptor beta chains were all obtained from the same sample, sequenced in a study of blood T cells in healthy people across ages (dated by TCRdb to the mid-2010s). The method was 5' RACE. The reads were generated on an Illumina HiSeq 2500. A second roughly 6 to 11 cycle PCR used a sample-barcoded 5' primer and a J-beta primer mix. The raw public reads went through TCRdb reprocessing: fastp at Q25, MiXCR clone calling, in-frame beta chains kept. Each record represents a unique CDR3 protein, reported with the most common genes and DNA among its rows. For this sample the table gives about 1.7 million distinct CDR3 sequences, of which approximately 30% were detected only once. The top ten clonotypes cover approximately 7.7% of the sample. Sequences were obtained from blood. These receptors originate from a woman aged 25 to 45 in good health.

The gene calls are TRBV6-6 and TRBJ1-5, with D uncertain. The germline V gene encodes CDR1 MNHNY and CDR2 SVGAGI (reference sequence). This CDR3 contains 12 residues. V was cut by 10 bases and J by 5 bases, with 12 bases left in between. The chain's CDR3 is CATQDPDQPQHF. DNA for the CDR3: TGTGCCACCCAAGATCCGGATCAGCCCCAGCATTTT.

To note about this clonotype: One end of the junction varies from germline; a read error may be responsible. The CDR3 DNA reads as TGTGCCGGCAGCCAAGACCGATCTAATGAGCAGTTCTTC. Translated, it gives CAGSQDRSNEQFF. The J gene is TRBJ2-1, the V gene TRBV14; the D is unclear. This CDR3 contains 13 residues. Per the germline V gene, CDR1 is SGHDN and CDR2 is FVKESK.

This rearrangement joins TRBV20-1 to TRBJ2-1, with TRBD2 matching 15 bases. Germline V gene lookup returns CDR1 DFQATT and CDR2 SNEGSKA (reference sequence). There are 17 residues in the CDR3. The trim removed 5 bases at V and 4 bases at J, leaving 9 bases unmatched. CDR3 loop: CSALGLAGGLIYNEQFF. The CDR3 DNA reads TGCAGTGCTTTGGGACTAGCGGGGGGCCTAATATACAATGAGCAGTTCTTC.

This clonotype was seen a few times. The genes are TRBV9 and TRBJ2-3; TRBD2 agrees at 8 bases. J lost 2 bases, V lost 0 bases, and 5 bases had no gene match. The CDR3 has 16 amino acids. The germline V gene has CDR1 SGDLS and CDR2 YYNGEE. The CDR3 bases are TGTGCCAGCAGCGTAGGGGGGACTAGACACACAGATACGCAGTATTTT. Translated, it gives CASSVGGTRHTDTQYF.

This clonotype was seen only a few times. CDR3 amino acids: CASSSDRPHYEQYF. In nucleotides, the CDR3 is TGCGCCAGCAGCTCGGACAGGCCGCATTACGAGCAGTACTTC. This chain links TRBV5-1 with TRBJ2-7; 7 nucleotides line up with TRBD1. V was pared by 3 bases and J by 4 bases, with 7 bases of the junction left unmatched. The germline V gene encodes CDR1 SGHRS and CDR2 YFSETQ. The CDR3 runs to 14 residues. Drawing the rest from reference TRBV5-1 and TRBJ2-7, the complete variable domain is KAGVTQTPRYLIKTRGQQVTLSCSPISGHRSVSWYQQTPGQGLQFLFEYFSETQRNKGNFPGRFSGRQFSNSRSEMNVSTLELGDSALYLCASSSDRPHYEQYFGPGTRLTVT.

This clonotype was detected a few times. The rearrangement links TRBV12-3 or TRBV12-4 to TRBJ2-6; D is unresolved. CDR3 length: 15 amino acids. V lost 2 bases, J lost 4 bases, and 9 bases lay in between. The CDR3 sequence: CASSLNGLGANVLTF. The CDR3 nucleotides are TGTGCCAGCAGTTTAAATGGGCTGGGGGCCAACGTCCTGACTTTC.

The chain couples TRBV5-1 to TRBJ2-3; 12 nucleotides match TRBD1. There are 16 residues in the CDR3. Trimming at V came to 3 bases and at J to 2 bases, leaving 4 bases not matched to a gene. Germline CDR1 is SGHRS and CDR2 is YFSETQ. CDR3 DNA sequence: TGCGCCAGCAGCTGGGGACAGGGGGCTTCCACAGATACGCAGTATTTT. This codes for CASSWGQGASTDTQYF.

This clonotype was seen many times. The chain is built from TRBV5-1 and TRBJ2-7; 7 bases map to TRBD2. The germline gives CDR1 SGHRS, CDR2 YFSETQ. CDR3 length: 15 amino acids. V dropped 4 bases and J dropped 5; count of bases not matched to a gene: 12. This CDR3 is CASSSAGEPAHEQYF. The CDR3 DNA sequence: TGCGCCAGCAGCAGTGCGGGGGAGCCCGCCCACGAGCAGTACTTC. The entire variable domain, with the rest obtained from reference TRBV5-1 and TRBJ2-7, is as follows: KAGVTQTPRYLIKTRGQQVTLSCSPISGHRSVSWYQQTPGQGLQFLFEYFSETQRNKGNFPGRFSGRQFSNSRSEMNVSTLELGDSALYLCASSSAGEPAHEQYFGPGTRLTVT.

J is TRBJ2-5 and V is TRBV2, with a tentative D call TRBD2 (5 bases). The V end lost 4 bases, the J end lost 3 bases, and 12 bases lay between the germline ends. Germline CDR1 SNHLY, CDR2 FYNNEI. The length of the CDR3 is 14 residues. The CDR3 spells CASSVVDGEETQYF. The CDR3 nucleotides are TGTGCCAGCAGTGTGGTGGACGGGGAAGAGACCCAGTACTTC.

The chain recombines TRBV29-1 with TRBJ2-1; TRBD1 matches at 8 bases. The CDR3 consists of 16 residues. J lost 5 bases, V lost 4 bases, and 13 bases had no gene match. Per the germline V gene, CDR1 is SQVTM and CDR2 is ANQGSEA. Written as DNA, the CDR3 is TGCAGCGTTGCCCTGACGGACAGGGTCCTGAACAATGAGCAGTTCTTC. As protein: CSVALTDRVLNNEQFF.

Of note for this clonotype: Its ends do not fully match the called genes, so a read error is possible. The rearrangement joins TRBV5-1 to TRBJ1-5; tentatively, D is TRBD1 (6 bases). The germline V gene encodes CDR1 SGHRS and CDR2 YFSETQ. This CDR3 has 16 amino acids. The CDR3 nucleotides are TGCGCCAGCAGCCCCGGGACATACAATAGCAAACAGCCCCAGCATTTT. Amino acid sequence: CASSPGTYNSKQPQHF.

In this sample, this clonotype turned up many times. This sequence joins TRBV10-3 and TRBJ2-1; D is tentatively TRBD1 or TRBD2 (5 bases each). Trimming cost V 2 bases and J 10 bases, with 12 bases left between them. The CDR3 totals 13 residues. Germline CDR1 and CDR2: ENHRY and SYGVKD. The CDR3 DNA sequence: TGTGCCATCAGTGAGAATTTCGGGACGGAGCAGTTCTTC. This translates into CAISENFGTEQFF.

This clonotype was counted between two and nine times. The genes are TRBV9 and TRBJ2-3, with D uncertain. The CDR3 has 15 residues. Germline lookup yields CDR1 SGDLS and CDR2 YYNGEE. V gave up 0 bases and J gave up 1 base, with 9 bases separating them. The CDR3 DNA reads as TGTGCCAGCAGCGTAGACGGAGACCGCACAGATACGCAGTATTTT. Protein product: CASSVDGDRTDTQYF.

This clonotype was detected only a few times. V usage is TRBV30 and J usage is TRBJ1-5, with no clear D. Trimming took off 5 bases at V and 6 bases at J, with 8 bases between the two ends. CDR3 length: 11 amino acids. Germline V gene sequence: CDR1 GTSNPN, CDR2 SVGIG (reference sequence). In nucleotides, the CDR3 is TGTGCCTGGGGCACATCTCAGCCCCAGCATTTT. Amino acids: CAWGTSQPQHF. Combining the CDR3 with reference TRBV30 and TRBJ1-5 gives the whole variable domain SQTIHQWPATLVQPVGSPLSLECTVEGTSNPNLYWYRQAAGRGLQLLFYSVGIGQISSEVPQNLSASRPQDRQFILSSKKLLLSDSGFYLCAWGTSQPQHFGDGTRLSIL.

The V gene is TRBV28, the J gene TRBJ1-5, with a tentative D call TRBD1 (6 bases). The V end was cut by 3 bases, the J end by 6 bases, with 12 bases between. CDR1 and CDR2 (germline): MDHEN, SYDVKM. The CDR3 totals 14 residues. The CDR3 region has the DNA TGTGCCAGCAGTTTTATAGGGGGGCGTCAGCCCCAGCATTTT. The encoded protein is CASSFIGGRQPQHF.

The chain employs TRBV3-1 and TRBJ2-1; D gene ambiguous. The germline V and J ends were trimmed by 0 bases and 0 bases, with 9 bases remaining between them. The CDR3 has 16 amino acids. CDR1 and CDR2 from the germline V gene are LGHDT and YNNKEL (reference sequence). The CDR3 DNA reads TGTGCCAGCAGCCAAGACCTGCTTAGCTCCTACAATGAGCAGTTCTTC. The encoded protein is CASSQDLLSSYNEQFF.

This clonotype appeared a few times. The V and J genes are TRBV12-3 or TRBV12-4 and TRBJ1-5; the match to TRBD1 covers 7 bases. CDR3 length: 16 amino acids. The V segment lost 6 bases and the J segment 2 bases; nucleotides outside the gene matches: 10. DNA for the CDR3: TGTGCCAGCAGCCATCAAAAGGGACAGCGCAATCAGCCCCAGCATTTT. Amino acids: CASSHQKGQRNQPQHF.

This clonotype was seen ten or more times. The chain combines TRBV20-1 with TRBJ2-1; TRBD2 matches 7 bases. V lost 0 bases, J lost 3 bases, and 2 bases stayed unmatched. The CDR3 totals 14 residues. Germline V gene lookup returns CDR1 DFQATT and CDR2 SNEGSKA (reference sequence). CDR3 sequence: CSAREGGDYNEQFF. Written as DNA, the CDR3 is TGCAGTGCTAGAGAGGGGGGGGACTACAATGAGCAGTTCTTC.

This clonotype was seen repeatedly, ten times or more. The chain uses TRBV12-3 or TRBV12-4 and TRBJ1-4, with D perhaps matching TRBD1 (5 bases). V lost 2 bases to trimming and J lost 8 bases, with 9 bases between them. The CDR3 loop spans 13 amino acids. The CDR3 reads CASSLRGLEKLFF. The DNA for the CDR3 is TGTGCCAGCAGTTTACGGGGCCTCGAAAAACTGTTTTTT.

This clonotype was detected ten times or more. The gene calls are TRBV11-2 and TRBJ2-3; D is unclear. V dropped 6 bases and J dropped 7 bases, with 14 bases sitting between them. CDR3 size: 13 residues. Per germline, CDR1 SGHAT and CDR2 FQNNGV. CDR3 DNA sequence: TGTGCCAGCAGTCCCGAGGCGGCGAATACGCAGTATTTT. This encodes CASSPEAANTQYF.

The chain carries TRBV11-2 and TRBJ1-2; D is possibly TRBD1 (6 bases). CDR3 size: 18 residues. Germline-derived CDR1 and CDR2 are SGHAT and FQNNGV. The V end was cut by 3 bases, the J end by 0 bases, with 20 bases between. CDR3 region: CASSLGAPDARANYGYTF. The DNA for the CDR3 is TGTGCCAGCAGCTTGGGGGCCCCCGACGCCCGAGCTAACTATGGCTACACCTTC.

As concerns this clonotype: A read error is possible here, since a much larger clone lies one base away. This CDR3 fails to terminate in the conserved phenylalanine or tryptophan, so it likely reflects a read error. The rearrangement uses TRBV7-2 and TRBJ2-1; 9 bases are a match to TRBD2. Losses at the gene ends were 6 bases for V and 7 bases for J; bases not matched to a gene: 7. This CDR3 region has 14 residues. Germline-derived CDR1 and CDR2 are SGHTA and FQGNSA. CDR3 sequence reads: CASSLGLAINEQFC. CDR3 nucleotide sequence: TGTGCCAGCAGTCTGGGACTAGCAATTAATGAGCAGTTCTGC.

Comment on this clonotype: A read error may be the cause here, since a much bigger clone is one base away. This chain joins TRBV7-2 and TRBJ2-7, with unresolved D. The DNA end is a closer match to TRBJ2-5, so the J assignment may be wrong. The germline V gene has CDR1 SGHTA and CDR2 FQGNSA. This CDR3 contains 16 residues. Here the CDR3 reads CASSSTPRRRQETQYF. The CDR3 nucleotides read TGTGCCAGCAGCTCAACTCCCCGGCGTAGACAAGAGACCCAGTACTTC.

To note about this clonotype: One junction end does not reproduce the germline sequence, and a read error may be involved. For the CDR3, the DNA is TGTGCCAACAGCCAAGGGGGACTGTTTGACGAGCAGTTCTTC. This encodes CANSQGGLFDEQFF. The J gene is TRBJ2-1, the V gene TRBV4-2, with D perhaps given as TRBD1 or TRBD2 (6 bases each). Per the germline V gene, CDR1 is LGHNA and CDR2 is YNFKEQ. The CDR3 runs to 14 residues.

This clonotype appeared a few times. DNA of the CDR3: TGTGCCAGCGCGACAGGGAATCCCTCTGGGGCCAACGTCCTGACTTTC. Its translation is CASATGNPSGANVLTF. The chain joins TRBV28 to TRBJ2-6, with 7 bases that match TRBD1. Germline CDR1 reads MDHEN; CDR2 reads SYDVKM. Germline trimming cut 8 bases from V and 0 bases from J; bases unmatched to any gene: 7. CDR3 length equals 16 residues.

The CDR3 spells CASSSWGGSGGYTF. The CDR3 DNA reads as TGTGCCAGCAGCTCCTGGGGGGGAAGCGGAGGCTACACCTTC. This chain uses TRBV9 with TRBJ1-2, with D possibly being TRBD1 (5 bases). V was trimmed by 4 bases and J by 8 bases, leaving 18 bases between them. The germline CDR1 and CDR2 sequences are SGDLS and YYNGEE. The CDR3 is made up of 14 amino acids.

The chain couples TRBV20-1 to TRBJ2-7, with D perhaps assigned TRBD1 or TRBD2 (5 bases each). CDR1 DFQATT and CDR2 SNEGSKA come from the germline V gene (reference sequence). The germline V and J ends were trimmed by 6 bases and 4 bases, with 16 bases remaining between them. The CDR3 contains 13 residues. This CDR3 is CSAGTTGRYEQYF. For the CDR3, the DNA is TGCAGTGCCGGGACCACGGGAAGATACGAGCAGTACTTC.

The chain carries TRBV10-3 and TRBJ2-3; D is unresolved. The V gene's germline CDR1 is ENHRY and CDR2 SYGVKD. With 0 bases removed from V and 2 bases from J, the gap between germline ends came to 3 bases. The CDR3 spans 13 residues. CDR3: CAISESTTDTQYF. In DNA form, the CDR3 reads TGTGCCATCAGTGAGTCGACCACAGATACGCAGTATTTT.

There are a few counts of this clonotype. The chain carries TRBV20-1 and TRBJ2-4; perhaps D is TRBD1 or TRBD2 (5 bases each). With 4 bases removed from V and 8 bases from J, the gap between germline ends came to 12 bases. Germline CDR1 and CDR2: DFQATT and SNEGSKA (reference sequence). The CDR3 totals 12 residues. CDR3 bases: TGCAGTGCTACCTCCGGGACCTACATTCAGTACTTC. Residues: CSATSGTYIQYF.